This note documents a single T cell receptor (beta chain) sequence. Ten immunoSEQ deep assay plates were used by the authors to sequence unsorted PBMC DNA. Sequencing was performed with immunoSEQ multiplex PCR; in TCRdb, only in-frame clones are kept and a portion is missing. The sample has about half a million clones, about 80% seen once. This sample was taken from a study of shared clonotypes between healthy human individuals. The ends were cut back, 1 base at V and 5 bases at J, with 9 bases in the middle. This CDR3 contains 14 residues. CDR1 is SGHRS, CDR2 YFSETQ, per germline. The V and J genes are TRBV5-1 and TRBJ2-2, with D maybe TRBD1 (6 bases). Sequencing was done on a sample of PBMCs. This receptor was taken from a woman in her forties in good health. Some clones in this sample may be carry-over from other donors' samples. The CDR3 DNA sequence: TGCGCCAGCAGCTTGCAGGGGTCGACCGGGGAGCTGTTTTTT. It translates to CASSLQGSTGELFF.